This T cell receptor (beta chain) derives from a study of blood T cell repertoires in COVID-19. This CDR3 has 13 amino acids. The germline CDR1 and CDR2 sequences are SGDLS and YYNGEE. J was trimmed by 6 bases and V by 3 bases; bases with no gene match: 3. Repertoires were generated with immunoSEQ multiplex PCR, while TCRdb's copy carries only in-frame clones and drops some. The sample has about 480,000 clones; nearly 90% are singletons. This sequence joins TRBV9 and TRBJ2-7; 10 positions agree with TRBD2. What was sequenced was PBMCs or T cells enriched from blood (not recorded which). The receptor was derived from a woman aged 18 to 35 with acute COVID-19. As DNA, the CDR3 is TGTGCCAGCAGCGCCCGACTAGCGGGCGAGCAGTACTTC. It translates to CASSARLAGEQYF. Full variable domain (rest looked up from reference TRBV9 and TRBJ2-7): DSGVTQTPKHLITATGQRVTLRCSPRSGDLSVYWYQQSLDQGLQFLIQYYNGEERAKGNILERFSAQQFPDLHSELNLSSLELGDSALYFCASSARLAGEQYFGPGTRLTVT.